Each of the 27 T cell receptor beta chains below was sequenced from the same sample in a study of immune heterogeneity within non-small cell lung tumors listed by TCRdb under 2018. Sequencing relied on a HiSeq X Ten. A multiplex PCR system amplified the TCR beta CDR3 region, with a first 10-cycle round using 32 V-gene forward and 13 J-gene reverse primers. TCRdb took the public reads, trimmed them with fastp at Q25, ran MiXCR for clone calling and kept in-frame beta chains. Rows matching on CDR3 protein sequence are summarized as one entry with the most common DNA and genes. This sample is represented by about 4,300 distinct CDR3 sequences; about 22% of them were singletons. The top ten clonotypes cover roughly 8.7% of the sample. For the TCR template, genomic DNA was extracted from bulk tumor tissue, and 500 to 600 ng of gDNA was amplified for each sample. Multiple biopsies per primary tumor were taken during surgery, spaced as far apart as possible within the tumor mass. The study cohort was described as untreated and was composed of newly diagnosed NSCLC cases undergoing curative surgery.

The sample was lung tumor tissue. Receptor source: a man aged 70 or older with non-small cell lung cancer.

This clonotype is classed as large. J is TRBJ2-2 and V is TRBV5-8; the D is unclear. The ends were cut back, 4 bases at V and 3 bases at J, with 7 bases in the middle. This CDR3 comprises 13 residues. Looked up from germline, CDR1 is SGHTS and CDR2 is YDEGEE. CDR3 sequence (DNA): TGTGCCAGCAGCGCTTTAGACACCGGGGAGCTGTTTTTT. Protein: CASSALDTGELFF.

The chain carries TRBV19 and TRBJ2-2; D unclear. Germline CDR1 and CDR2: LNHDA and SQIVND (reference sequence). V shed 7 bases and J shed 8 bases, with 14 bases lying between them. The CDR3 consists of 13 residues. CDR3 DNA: TGTGCCAGTAACAACCCAGGATCGGGGGAGCTGTTTTTT. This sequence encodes CASNNPGSGELFF. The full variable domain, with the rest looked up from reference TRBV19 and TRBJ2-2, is DGGITQSPKYLFRKEGQNVTLSCEQNLNHDAMYWYRQDPGQGLRLIYYSQIVNDFQKGDIAEGYSVSREKKESFPLTVTSAQKNPTAFYLCASNNPGSGELFFGEGSRLTVL.

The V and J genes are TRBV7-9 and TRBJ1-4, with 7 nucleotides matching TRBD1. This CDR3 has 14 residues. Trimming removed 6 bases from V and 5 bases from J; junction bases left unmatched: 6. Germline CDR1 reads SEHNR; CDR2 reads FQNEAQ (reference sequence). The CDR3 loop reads CASRSGQSNEKLFF. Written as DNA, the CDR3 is TGTGCCAGCAGGTCGGGACAGTCGAATGAAAAACTGTTTTTT.

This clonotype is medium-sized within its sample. CDR3 in amino acids: CASRKRTGTGGNTIYF. In DNA, the CDR3 is TGTGCCAGCAGGAAAAGAACCGGGACAGGAGGGAACACCATATATTTT. V and J are TRBV6-1 and TRBJ1-3, with 8 bases that match TRBD1. With V trimmed by 6 bases and J by 7 bases, 14 bases remained unmatched. CDR3 length equals 16 residues. Per the germline V gene, CDR1 is MNHNS and CDR2 is SASEGT.

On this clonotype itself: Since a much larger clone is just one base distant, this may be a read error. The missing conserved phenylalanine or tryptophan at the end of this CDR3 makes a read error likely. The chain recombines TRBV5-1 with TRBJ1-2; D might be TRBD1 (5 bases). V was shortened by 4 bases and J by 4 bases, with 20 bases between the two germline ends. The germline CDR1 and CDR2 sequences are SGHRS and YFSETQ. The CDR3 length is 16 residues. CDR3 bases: TGCGCCAGCAGCCCGAGACAGACCGGCAGTGTCTATGGCTACACCTCC. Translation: CASSPRQTGSVYGYTS.

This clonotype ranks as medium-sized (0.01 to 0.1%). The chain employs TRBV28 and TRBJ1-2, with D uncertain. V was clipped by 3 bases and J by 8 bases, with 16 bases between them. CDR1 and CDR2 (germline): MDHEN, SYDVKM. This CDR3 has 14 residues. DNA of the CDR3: TGTGCCAGCAGTTTGACCAACAACCAAGGAGGCTACACCTTC. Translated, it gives CASSLTNNQGGYTF.

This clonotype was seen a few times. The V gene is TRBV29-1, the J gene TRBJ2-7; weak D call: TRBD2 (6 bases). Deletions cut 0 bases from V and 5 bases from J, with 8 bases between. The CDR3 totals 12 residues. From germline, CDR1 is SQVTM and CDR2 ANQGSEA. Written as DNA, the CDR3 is TGCAGCGTTGAAGAAGGCGGGGACGAGCAGTACTTC. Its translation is CSVEEGGDEQYF.

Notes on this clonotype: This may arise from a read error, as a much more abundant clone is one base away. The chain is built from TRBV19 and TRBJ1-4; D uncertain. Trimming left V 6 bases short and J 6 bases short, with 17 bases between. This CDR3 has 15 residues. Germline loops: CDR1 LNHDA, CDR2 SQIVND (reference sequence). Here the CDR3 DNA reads TGTGCCAGTAGACCAACTGGGGTGCTGTATGAAAAACTGTTTTTT. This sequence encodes CASRPTGVLYEKLFF.

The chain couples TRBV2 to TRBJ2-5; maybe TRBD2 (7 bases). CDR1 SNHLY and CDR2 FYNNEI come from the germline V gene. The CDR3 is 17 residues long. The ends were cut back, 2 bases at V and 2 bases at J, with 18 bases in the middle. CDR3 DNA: TGTGCCAGCAGTGAAAGCTCCACAGGGAGGGGACAAGAGACCCAGTACTTC. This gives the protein CASSESSTGRGQETQYF. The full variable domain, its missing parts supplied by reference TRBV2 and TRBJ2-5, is EPEVTQTPSHQVTQMGQEVILRCVPISNHLYFYWYRQILGQKVEFLVSFYNNEISEKSEIFDDQFSVERPDGSNFTLKIRSTKLEDSAMYFCASSESSTGRGQETQYFGPGTRLLVL.

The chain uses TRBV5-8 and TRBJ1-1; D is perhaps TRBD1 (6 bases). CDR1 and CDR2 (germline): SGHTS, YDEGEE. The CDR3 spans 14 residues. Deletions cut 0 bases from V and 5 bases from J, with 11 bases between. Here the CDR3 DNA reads TGTGCCAGCAGCTTGGGGGGGCAGGGTACTGAAGCTTTCTTT. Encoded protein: CASSLGGQGTEAFF.

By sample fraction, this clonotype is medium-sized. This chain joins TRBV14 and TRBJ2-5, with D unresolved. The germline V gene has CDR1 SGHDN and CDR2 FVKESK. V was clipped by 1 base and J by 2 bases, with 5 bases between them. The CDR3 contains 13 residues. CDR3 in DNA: TGTGCCAGCAGCCAAGCGCTGCAAGAGACCCAGTACTTC. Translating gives CASSQALQETQYF.

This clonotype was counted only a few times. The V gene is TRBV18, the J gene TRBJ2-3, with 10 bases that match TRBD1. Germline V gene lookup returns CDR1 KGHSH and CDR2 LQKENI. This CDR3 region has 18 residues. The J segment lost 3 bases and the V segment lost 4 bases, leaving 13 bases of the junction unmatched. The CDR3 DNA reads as TGTGCCAGCTCACACTTGCTCCGGGACAGGGGATTGACAGATACGCAGTATTTT. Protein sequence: CASSHLLRDRGLTDTQYF.

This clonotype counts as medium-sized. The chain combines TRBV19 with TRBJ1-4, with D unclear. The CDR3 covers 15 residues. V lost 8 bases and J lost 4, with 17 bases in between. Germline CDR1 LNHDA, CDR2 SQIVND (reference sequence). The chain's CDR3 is CASVLGRRSNEKLFF. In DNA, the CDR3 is TGTGCCAGTGTATTAGGGCGACGGAGTAATGAAAAACTGTTTTTT.

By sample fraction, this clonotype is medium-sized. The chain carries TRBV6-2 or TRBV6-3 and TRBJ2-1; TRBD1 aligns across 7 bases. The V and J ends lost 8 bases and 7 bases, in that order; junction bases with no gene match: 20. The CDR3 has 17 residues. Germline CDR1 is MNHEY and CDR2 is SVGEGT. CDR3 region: CASEKRRGTPGGNEQFF. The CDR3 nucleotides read TGTGCCAGCGAAAAGAGAAGGGGAACCCCAGGGGGAAATGAGCAGTTCTTC.

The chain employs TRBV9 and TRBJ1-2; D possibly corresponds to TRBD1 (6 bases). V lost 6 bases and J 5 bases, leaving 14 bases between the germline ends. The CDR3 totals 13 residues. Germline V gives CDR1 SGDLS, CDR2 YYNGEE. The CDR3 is CASTRTEGYGYTF. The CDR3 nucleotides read TGTGCCAGCACCAGGACAGAAGGATATGGCTACACCTTC. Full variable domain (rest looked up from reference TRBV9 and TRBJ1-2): DSGVTQTPKHLITATGQRVTLRCSPRSGDLSVYWYQQSLDQGLQFLIQYYNGEERAKGNILERFSAQQFPDLHSELNLSSLELGDSALYFCASTRTEGYGYTFGSGTRLTVV.

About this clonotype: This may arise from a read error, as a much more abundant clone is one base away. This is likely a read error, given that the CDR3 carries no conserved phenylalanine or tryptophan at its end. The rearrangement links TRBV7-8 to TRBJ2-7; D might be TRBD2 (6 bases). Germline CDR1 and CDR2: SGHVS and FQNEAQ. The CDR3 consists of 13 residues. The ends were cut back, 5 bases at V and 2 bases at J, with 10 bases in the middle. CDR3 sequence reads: CASSIGRTYEQYL. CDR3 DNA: TGTGCCAGCAGCATAGGGAGGACCTACGAGCAGTACTTG.

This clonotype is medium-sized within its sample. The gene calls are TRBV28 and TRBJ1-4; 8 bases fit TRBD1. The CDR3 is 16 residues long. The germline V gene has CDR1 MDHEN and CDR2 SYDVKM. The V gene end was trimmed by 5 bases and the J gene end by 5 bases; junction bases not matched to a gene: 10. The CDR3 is CASSAPTGAGNEKLFF. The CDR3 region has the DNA TGTGCCAGCAGTGCACCGACAGGGGCCGGCAATGAAAAACTGTTTTTT.

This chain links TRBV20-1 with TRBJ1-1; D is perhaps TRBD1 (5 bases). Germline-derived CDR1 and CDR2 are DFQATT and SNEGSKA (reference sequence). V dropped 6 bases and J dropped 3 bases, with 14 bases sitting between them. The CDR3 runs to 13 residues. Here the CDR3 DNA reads TGCAGTGCACGATACAGGTCGGACACTGAAGCTTTCTTT. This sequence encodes CSARYRSDTEAFF.

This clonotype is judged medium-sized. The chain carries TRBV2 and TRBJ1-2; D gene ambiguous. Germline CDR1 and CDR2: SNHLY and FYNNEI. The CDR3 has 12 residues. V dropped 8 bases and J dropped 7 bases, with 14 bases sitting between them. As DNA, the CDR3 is TGTGCCAGCGTCTATGACGGGTTTGGCTACACCTTC. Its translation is CASVYDGFGYTF.

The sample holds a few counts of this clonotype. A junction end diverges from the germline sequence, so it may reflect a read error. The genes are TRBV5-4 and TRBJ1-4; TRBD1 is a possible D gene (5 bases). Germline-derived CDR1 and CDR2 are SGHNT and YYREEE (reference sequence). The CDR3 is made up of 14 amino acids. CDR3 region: CASSPSYGGEKPFF. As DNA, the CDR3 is TGTGCCAGCAGCCCTTCATACGGGGGTGAAAAACCGTTTTTT.

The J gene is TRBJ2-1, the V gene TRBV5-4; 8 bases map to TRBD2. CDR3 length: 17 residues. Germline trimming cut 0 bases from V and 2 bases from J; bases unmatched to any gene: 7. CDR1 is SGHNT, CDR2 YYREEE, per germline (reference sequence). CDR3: CASSLGSGSSTYNEQFF. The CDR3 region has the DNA TGTGCCAGCAGCTTGGGAAGCGGGAGTTCTACCTACAATGAGCAGTTCTTC.

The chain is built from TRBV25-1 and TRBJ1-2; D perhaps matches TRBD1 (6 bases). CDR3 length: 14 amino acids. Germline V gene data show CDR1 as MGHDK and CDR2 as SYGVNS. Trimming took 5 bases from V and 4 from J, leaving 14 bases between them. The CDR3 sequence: CASSPYGQSYGYTF. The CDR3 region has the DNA TGTGCCAGCAGTCCCTACGGACAGTCCTATGGCTACACCTTC.

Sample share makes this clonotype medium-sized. Here the CDR3 reads CASSGGQGGSPLHF. The CDR3 nucleotides read TGTGCCAGCAGCGGAGGACAGGGTGGCTCACCCCTCCACTTT. The gene calls are TRBV2 and TRBJ1-6, with 8 bases fitting TRBD1. The CDR3 totals 14 residues. The germline V gene has CDR1 SNHLY and CDR2 FYNNEI. V trimming: 6 bases; J trimming: 10 bases; junction bases outside the gene matches: 8.

This CDR3 is CASSLNPGEGAQYF. The CDR3, as DNA: TGTGCCAGCAGCTTAAATCCGGGCGAAGGGGCCCAGTACTTC. This chain uses TRBV11-2 with TRBJ2-5, with a weak D call TRBD1 (5 bases). The germline V gene encodes CDR1 SGHAT and CDR2 FQNNGV. The CDR3 length is 14 residues. V gave up 2 bases and J gave up 9 bases, with 16 bases separating them.

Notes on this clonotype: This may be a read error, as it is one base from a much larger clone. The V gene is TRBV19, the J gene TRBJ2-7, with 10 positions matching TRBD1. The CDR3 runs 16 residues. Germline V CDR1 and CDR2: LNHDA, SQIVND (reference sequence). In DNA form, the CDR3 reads TGTGCCCGTAGTCCGTTACCGGGACAGGGGTCCAACGAGCAGTACTTC. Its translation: CARSPLPGQGSNEQYF.

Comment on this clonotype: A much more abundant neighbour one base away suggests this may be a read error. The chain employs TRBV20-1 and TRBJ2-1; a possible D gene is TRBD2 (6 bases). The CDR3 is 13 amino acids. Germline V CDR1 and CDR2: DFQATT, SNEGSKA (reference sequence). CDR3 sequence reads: CSGLGGFYNEQLF. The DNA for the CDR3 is TGCAGTGGGTTGGGAGGTTTTTACAATGAGCAGCTCTTC.

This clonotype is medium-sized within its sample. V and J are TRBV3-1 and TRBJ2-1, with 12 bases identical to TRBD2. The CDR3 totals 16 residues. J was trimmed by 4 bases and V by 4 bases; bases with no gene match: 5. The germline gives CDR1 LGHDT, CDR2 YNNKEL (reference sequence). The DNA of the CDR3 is TGTGCCAGCAGCCTCGATGGACTAGCGGGGTACAATGAGCAGTTCTTC. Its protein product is CASSLDGLAGYNEQFF.